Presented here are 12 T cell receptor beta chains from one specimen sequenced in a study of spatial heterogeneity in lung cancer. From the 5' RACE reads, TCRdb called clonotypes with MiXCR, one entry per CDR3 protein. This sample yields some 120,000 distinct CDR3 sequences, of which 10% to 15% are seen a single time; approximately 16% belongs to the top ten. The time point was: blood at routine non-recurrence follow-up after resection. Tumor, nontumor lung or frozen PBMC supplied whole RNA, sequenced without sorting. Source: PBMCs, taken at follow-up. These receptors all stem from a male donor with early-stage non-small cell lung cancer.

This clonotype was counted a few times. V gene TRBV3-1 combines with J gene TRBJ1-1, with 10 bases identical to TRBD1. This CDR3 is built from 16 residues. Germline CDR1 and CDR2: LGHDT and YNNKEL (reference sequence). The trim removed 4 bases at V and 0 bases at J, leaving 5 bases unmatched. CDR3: CASSPRQGAMNTEAFF. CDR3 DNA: TGTGCCAGCAGCCCTCGACAGGGGGCCATGAACACTGAAGCTTTCTTT.

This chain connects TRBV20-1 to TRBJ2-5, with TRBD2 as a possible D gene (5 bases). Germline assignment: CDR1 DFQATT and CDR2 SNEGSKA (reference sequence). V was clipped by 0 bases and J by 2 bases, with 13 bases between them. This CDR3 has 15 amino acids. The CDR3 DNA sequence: TGCAGTGCTAGAGATGCGGGCTCTATACAAGAGACCCAGTACTTC. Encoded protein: CSARDAGSIQETQYF.

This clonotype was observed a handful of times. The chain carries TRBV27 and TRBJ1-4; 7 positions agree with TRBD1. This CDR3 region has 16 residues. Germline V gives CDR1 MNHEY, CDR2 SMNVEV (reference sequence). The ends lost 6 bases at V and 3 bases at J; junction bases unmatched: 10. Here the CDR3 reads CASSPYRGAANEKLFF. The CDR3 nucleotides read TGTGCCAGCAGCCCTTACAGGGGAGCGGCTAATGAAAAACTGTTTTTT.

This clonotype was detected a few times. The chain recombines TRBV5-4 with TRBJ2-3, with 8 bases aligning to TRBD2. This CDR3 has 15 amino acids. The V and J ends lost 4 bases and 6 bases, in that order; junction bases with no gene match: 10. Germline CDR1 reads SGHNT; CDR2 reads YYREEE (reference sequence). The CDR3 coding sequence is TGTGCCAGCAGCAAAAGCGGGGGACACAAGGATACGCAGTATTTT. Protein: CASSKSGGHKDTQYF.

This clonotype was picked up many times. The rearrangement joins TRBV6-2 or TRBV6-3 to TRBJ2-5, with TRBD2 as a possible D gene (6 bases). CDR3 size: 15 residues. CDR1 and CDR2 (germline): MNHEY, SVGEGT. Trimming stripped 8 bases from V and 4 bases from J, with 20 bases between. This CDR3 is CASSRRGAGLETQYF. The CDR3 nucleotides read TGTGCCAGCTCCCGGCGCGGGGCAGGACTAGAGACCCAGTACTTC.

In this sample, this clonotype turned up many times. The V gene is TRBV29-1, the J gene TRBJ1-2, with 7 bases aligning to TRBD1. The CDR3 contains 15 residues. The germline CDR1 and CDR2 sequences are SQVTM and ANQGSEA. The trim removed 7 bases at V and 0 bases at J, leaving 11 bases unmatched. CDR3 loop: CSGYQSDRANYGYTF. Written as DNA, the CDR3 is TGCAGCGGATATCAAAGCGACAGGGCTAACTATGGCTACACCTTC.

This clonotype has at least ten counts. CDR3 region: CASSHNYGQGTQETQYF. The CDR3 bases are TGTGCCAGCAGCCATAACTATGGACAGGGGACACAAGAGACCCAGTACTTC. J is TRBJ2-5 and V is TRBV6-6; 9 nucleotides match TRBD1. V lost 6 bases and J lost 2; bases outside the gene matches: 13. Germline V gene sequence: CDR1 MNHNY, CDR2 SVGAGI (reference sequence). This CDR3 is built from 17 residues.

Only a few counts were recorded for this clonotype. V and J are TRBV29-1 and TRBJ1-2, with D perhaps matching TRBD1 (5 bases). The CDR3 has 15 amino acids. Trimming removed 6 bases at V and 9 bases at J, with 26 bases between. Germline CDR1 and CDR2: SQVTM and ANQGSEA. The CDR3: CSVLGPLRAGGSYTF. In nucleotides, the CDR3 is TGCAGCGTCCTCGGCCCGCTCAGGGCCGGTGGGAGCTACACCTTC.

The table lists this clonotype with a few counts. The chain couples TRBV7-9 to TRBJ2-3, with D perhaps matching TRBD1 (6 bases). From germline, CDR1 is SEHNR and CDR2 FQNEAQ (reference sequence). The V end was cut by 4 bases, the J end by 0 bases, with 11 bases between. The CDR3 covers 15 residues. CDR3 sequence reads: CASSSQGPSTDTQYF. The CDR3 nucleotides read TGTGCCAGCAGCTCACAGGGTCCTAGCACAGATACGCAGTATTTT.

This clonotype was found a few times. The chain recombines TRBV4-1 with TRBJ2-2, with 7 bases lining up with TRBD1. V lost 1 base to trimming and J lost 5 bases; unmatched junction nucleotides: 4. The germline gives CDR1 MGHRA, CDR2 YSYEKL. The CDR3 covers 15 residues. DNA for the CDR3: TGCGCCAGCAGCCAAGCCGACAGGGAGACCGGGGAGCTGTTTTTT. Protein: CASSQADRETGELFF.

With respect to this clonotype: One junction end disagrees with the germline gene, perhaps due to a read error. CDR3 nucleotides: TGTGCCAGCACCCCGGGACAAGCGGACACCGGGGAGCTGATTTTT. Protein sequence: CASTPGQADTGELIF. The V call is TRBV27, the J call TRBJ2-2, with D possibly being TRBD1 (6 bases). CDR1 and CDR2 (germline): MNHEY, SMNVEV (reference sequence). The CDR3 is 15 residues long.

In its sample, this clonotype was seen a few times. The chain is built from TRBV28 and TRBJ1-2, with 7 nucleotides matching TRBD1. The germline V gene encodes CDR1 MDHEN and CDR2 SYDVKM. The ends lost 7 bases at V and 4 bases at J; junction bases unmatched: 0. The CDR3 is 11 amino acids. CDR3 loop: CASNRGYGYTF. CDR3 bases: TGTGCCAGCAACAGGGGCTATGGCTACACCTTC.